Each of the 31 T cell receptor beta chains below was sequenced from the same sample in a study of blood T cell repertoires in COVID-19 (dated by TCRdb to about 2020). Library prep was done by the immunoSEQ multiplex PCR assay. The immuneACCESS repertoire file appears here via TCRdb, limited to in-frame rearrangements. These files lack a portion of the clones; in checked studies, under half of the deficit traces to unresolved V genes, and the cause of the others is not known. The sample table records about 70,000 clones; about nine tenths of these occur just once. The ten largest make up roughly 10% of the sample. Source material: peripheral blood. Every receptor here comes from a young woman with acute or convalescent COVID-19.

V and J are TRBV7-2 and TRBJ2-2, with TRBD2 matching 8 bases. Germline V gene lookup returns CDR1 SGHTA and CDR2 FQGNSA. V shed 2 bases and J 0 bases; nucleotides not matched to a gene: 5. This CDR3 spans 17 amino acids. Here the CDR3 DNA reads TGTGCCAGCAGCTTACAATATAGCGGGGCGAACACCGGGGAGCTGTTTTTT. As protein: CASSLQYSGANTGELFF.

The chain uses TRBV7-8 and TRBJ2-3, with D perhaps matching TRBD1 (7 bases). The germline CDR1 and CDR2 sequences are SGHVS and FQNEAQ. Trimming shortened V by 2 bases and J by 1 base, and 16 bases separated the two germline ends. The CDR3 loop spans 17 amino acids. CDR3 sequence (DNA): TGTGCCAGCAGCTTAAGTTTCAGGGGGGCAGGCACAGATACGCAGTATTTT. Protein sequence: CASSLSFRGAGTDTQYF. Variable domain in full (rest from reference TRBV7-8 and TRBJ2-3): GAGVSQSPRYKVAKRGQDVALRCDPISGHVSLFWYQQALGQGPEFLTYFQNEAQLDKSGLPSDRFFAERPEGSVSTLKIQRTQQEDSAVYLCASSLSFRGAGTDTQYFGPGTRLTVL.

This chain connects TRBV6-1 to TRBJ2-7, with TRBD1 as a possible D gene (6 bases). V was clipped by 0 bases and J by 3 bases, with 12 bases between them. Germline loops: CDR1 MNHNS, CDR2 SASEGT. The CDR3 length is 15 residues. CDR3 in amino acids: CASSEAQGTYYEQYF. The CDR3 nucleotides are TGTGCCAGCAGTGAAGCGCAGGGGACCTACTACGAGCAGTACTTC.

This chain connects TRBV15 to TRBJ1-5, with TRBD1 as a possible D gene (6 bases). The CDR3 loop spans 18 amino acids. V lost 2 bases and J lost 4, with 21 bases in between. The germline CDR1 and CDR2 sequences are LNHNV and YYDKDF (reference sequence). The CDR3 reads CATSRPIQGLAPNQPQHF. CDR3 coding DNA: TGTGCCACCAGCAGACCGATACAGGGTCTAGCCCCAAATCAGCCCCAGCATTTT. Supplemented by reference TRBV15 and TRBJ1-5, the full variable domain reads DAMVIQNPRYQVTQFGKPVTLSCSQTLNHNVMYWYQQKSSQAPKLLFHYYDKDFNNEADTPDNFQSRRPNTSFCFLDIRSPGLGDTAMYLCATSRPIQGLAPNQPQHFGDGTRLSIL.

The rearrangement links TRBV15 to TRBJ1-2, with D possibly matching TRBD1 (5 bases). The CDR3 length is 14 residues. Germline V CDR1 and CDR2: LNHNV, YYDKDF (reference sequence). V was trimmed by 3 bases and J by 3 bases, leaving 11 bases between them. Here the CDR3 DNA reads TGTGCCACCAGCAGGGGCAGGGTCGACTATGGCTACACCTTC. Translated, it gives CATSRGRVDYGYTF.

Only one count was recorded for this clone. The rearrangement links TRBV14 to TRBJ1-6, with D hard to call. V dropped 0 bases and J dropped 8 bases, with 5 bases sitting between them. Germline CDR1 is SGHDN and CDR2 is FVKESK. The CDR3 loop spans 13 amino acids. The CDR3 spells CASSQEYYSPLHF. The CDR3 DNA is TGTGCCAGCAGCCAAGAGTACTATTCACCCCTCCACTTT.

This clone appeared a single time. This chain uses TRBV2 with TRBJ1-5, with D tentatively TRBD1 (5 bases). Germline V gene data show CDR1 as SNHLY and CDR2 as FYNNEI. This CDR3 region has 13 residues. V lost 8 bases and J lost 6, with 14 bases in between. CDR3: CASRSRGAQPQHF. Here the CDR3 DNA reads TGTGCCAGCCGATCCCGTGGGGCTCAGCCCCAGCATTTT.

The chain has TRBV6-5 and TRBJ2-7; 7 bases agree with TRBD1. With 6 bases clipped from V and 8 bases from J, the junction kept 10 bases outside the gene matches. Germline V gene lookup returns CDR1 MNHEY and CDR2 SVGAGI. This CDR3 has 13 residues. CDR3 in amino acids: CASSTDRDGKQYF. The CDR3 coding sequence is TGTGCCAGCAGCACCGACAGGGACGGGAAGCAGTACTTC.

The V gene is TRBV6-1, the J gene TRBJ1-4; D not resolved. V was clipped by 1 base and J by 3 bases, with 12 bases between them. Germline-derived CDR1 and CDR2 are MNHNS and SASEGT. The CDR3 length is 16 residues. The CDR3 coding sequence is TGTGCCAGCAGTGAAGGGATGGGGAGTGCTAATGAAAAACTGTTTTTT. Translation: CASSEGMGSANEKLFF.

The rearrangement joins TRBV3-1 (or the pseudogene TRBV3-2) to TRBJ2-1, with D tentatively TRBD1 (5 bases). With 2 bases removed from V and 6 bases from J, the gap between germline ends came to 17 bases. This CDR3 has 16 amino acids. From germline, CDR1 is LGHDT and CDR2 YNNKEL (reference sequence). CDR3 amino acids: CASSQKVRTNTNEQFF. The CDR3 DNA is TGTGCCAGCAGCCAAAAGGTAAGGACAAACACCAATGAGCAGTTCTTC.

This clone was observed once. The V call is TRBV7-9, the J call TRBJ2-5; a possible D gene is TRBD1 (6 bases). Trimming stripped 1 base from V and 3 bases from J, with 9 bases between. This CDR3 region has 14 residues. The V gene's germline CDR1 is SEHNR and CDR2 FQNEAQ (reference sequence). In nucleotides, the CDR3 is TGTGCCAGCAGCTTAGGTGACAGGAAAGAGACCCAGTACTTC. This gives the protein CASSLGDRKETQYF.

For this clone: Germline is not matched at one junction end, which may reflect a read error. The chain recombines TRBV7-9 with TRBJ2-2; 11 positions agree with TRBD2. CDR3 length equals 16 residues. Looked up from germline, CDR1 is SEHNR and CDR2 is FQNEAQ (reference sequence). CDR3 nucleotide sequence: TGTGCCAGCAGCGTAGCGGGGGGGCCGTACACCGGGGAGCTGTTTTTT. It codes for CASSVAGGPYTGELFF. Based on the CDR3 plus reference TRBV7-9 and TRBJ2-2, the full variable domain is DTGVSQNPRHKITKRGQNVTFRCDPISEHNRLYWYRQTLGQGPEFLTYFQNEAQLEKSRLLSDRFSAERPKGSFSTLEIQRTEQGDSAMYLCASSVAGGPYTGELFFGEGSRLTVL.

The chain links TRBV5-4 to TRBJ2-3; D not resolved. Trimming pared 3 bases from V and 5 bases from J, leaving 7 bases between. Germline CDR1 reads SGHNT; CDR2 reads YYREEE (reference sequence). This CDR3 is 12 amino acids long. This CDR3 is CASSSLGDTQYF. In DNA form, the CDR3 reads TGTGCCAGCAGCTCCCTCGGAGATACGCAGTATTTT.

CDR3 region: CASSLEMGGEDEQYF. Written as DNA, the CDR3 is TGTGCCAGCAGCTTAGAAATGGGAGGGGAAGACGAGCAGTACTTC. V and J are TRBV7-9 and TRBJ2-7; 7 bases are shared with TRBD2. In germline, CDR1 is SEHNR, CDR2 FQNEAQ (reference sequence). This CDR3 is built from 15 residues. With V trimmed by 1 base and J by 5 bases, 8 bases remained unmatched.

V gene TRBV19 combines with J gene TRBJ1-5, with 8 nucleotides matching TRBD1. CDR1 and CDR2 from the germline V gene are LNHDA and SQIVND (reference sequence). The CDR3 has 14 amino acids. The junction had 3 bases not matched to a gene; V was cut back by 3 bases and J by 5 bases. The DNA of the CDR3 is TGTGCCAGTAGTATCGGGACAGGTTATCAGCCCCAGCATTTT. It specifies CASSIGTGYQPQHF.

This clone was seen a single time. The chain recombines TRBV11-2 with TRBJ2-1; maybe TRBD1 (6 bases). This CDR3 contains 17 residues. Germline V CDR1 and CDR2: SGHAT, FQNNGV. The V end lost 2 bases, the J end lost 1 base, and 15 bases lay between the germline ends. The CDR3 loop reads CASSLIAWQGSYNEQFF. The CDR3 coding sequence is TGTGCCAGCAGCTTAATTGCGTGGCAGGGGTCCTACAATGAGCAGTTCTTC.

The chain employs TRBV18 and TRBJ2-1; 10 bases align to TRBD2. The CDR3 spans 14 residues. The V gene's germline CDR1 is KGHSH and CDR2 LQKENI. The J segment lost 8 bases and the V segment lost 5 bases, leaving 6 bases of the junction unmatched. The CDR3 region is CASSGTSAGDEQFF. As DNA, the CDR3 is TGTGCCAGCTCAGGGACTAGCGCTGGGGATGAGCAGTTCTTC.

The V call is TRBV30, the J call TRBJ2-1, with a tentative D call TRBD1 (6 bases). Germline V gene lookup returns CDR1 GTSNPN and CDR2 SVGIG (reference sequence). The CDR3 length is 12 residues. Trimming removed 1 base from V and 6 bases from J, with 7 bases in between. The DNA of the CDR3 is TGTGCCTGGAGTGACAGGGCCAATGAGCAGTTCTTC. It specifies CAWSDRANEQFF.

The V and J genes are TRBV10-3 and TRBJ1-6, with 7 bases identical to TRBD1. Unmatched junction bases numbered 6, after V lost 7 bases and J lost 0 bases. Germline values: CDR1 ENHRY, CDR2 SYGVKD. The CDR3 runs to 16 residues. CDR3 nucleotides: TGTGCCATCAAGGGGGCCTCCAGCTCCTATAATTCACCCCTCCACTTT. This gives the protein CAIKGASSSYNSPLHF.

The chain combines TRBV11-2 with TRBJ2-7; D may be TRBD2 (6 bases). This CDR3 is 14 amino acids long. Germline V gives CDR1 SGHAT, CDR2 FQNNGV. The ends were cut back, 5 bases at V and 3 bases at J, with 14 bases in the middle. The CDR3 region is CASSPVAALYEQYF. CDR3 nucleotides: TGTGCCAGCAGCCCGGTAGCGGCCCTCTACGAGCAGTACTTC. Full variable domain (outside the CDR3, taken from reference TRBV11-2 and TRBJ2-7): EAGVAQSPRYKIIEKRQSVAFWCNPISGHATLYWYQQILGQGPKLLIQFQNNGVVDDSQLPKDRFSAERLKGVDSTLKIQPAKLEDSAVYLCASSPVAALYEQYFGPGTRLTVT.

The chain combines TRBV2 with TRBJ1-1; unclear D gene. Trimming removed 5 bases from V and 6 bases from J, with 10 bases in between. Per germline, CDR1 SNHLY and CDR2 FYNNEI. The CDR3 extends over 12 amino acids. DNA for the CDR3: TGTGCCAGCAGTTCGACTCATCCTGAAGCTTTCTTT. Its translation is CASSSTHPEAFF.

V gene TRBV27 combines with J gene TRBJ2-1; a possible D gene is TRBD2 (6 bases). Per germline, CDR1 MNHEY and CDR2 SMNVEV (reference sequence). V was cut by 6 bases and J by 2 bases, with 14 bases left in between. This CDR3 comprises 15 residues. Here the CDR3 reads CASSSRDSPYNEQFF. CDR3 nucleotide sequence: TGTGCCAGCAGCTCCCGGGACTCCCCCTACAATGAGCAGTTCTTC.

A few counts support this clone. The chain combines TRBV19 with TRBJ1-2; TRBD1 might be the D (5 bases). Trimming cost V 6 bases and J 2 bases, with 16 bases left between them. The CDR3 length is 15 residues. Germline values: CDR1 LNHDA, CDR2 SQIVND (reference sequence). The CDR3 is CASSPQGGWNYGYTF. CDR3 nucleotides: TGTGCCAGTAGCCCCCAGGGTGGTTGGAACTATGGCTACACCTTC. Complete variable domain (other parts from reference TRBV19 and TRBJ1-2): DGGITQSPKYLFRKEGQNVTLSCEQNLNHDAMYWYRQDPGQGLRLIYYSQIVNDFQKGDIAEGYSVSREKKESFPLTVTSAQKNPTAFYLCASSPQGGWNYGYTFGSGTRLTVV.

The chain recombines TRBV10-1 with TRBJ2-7; 7 nucleotides match TRBD2. CDR1 is WNHNN and CDR2 is SYGVQD in the germline V gene (reference sequence). V was pared by 4 bases and J by 4 bases, with 7 bases of the junction left unmatched. The CDR3 spans 14 residues. The CDR3 protein is CASSVGGREYEQYF. Written as DNA, the CDR3 is TGCGCCAGCAGTGTTGGCGGGCGGGAGTACGAGCAGTACTTC.

The chain carries TRBV3-1 (or the pseudogene TRBV3-2) and TRBJ1-2, with D possibly being TRBD1 (6 bases). Germline-derived CDR1 and CDR2 are LGHDT and YNNKEL (reference sequence). This CDR3 is built from 18 residues. Trimming took off 0 bases at V and 6 bases at J, with 23 bases between the two ends. CDR3: CASSQDGSVVAQGNGYTF. The CDR3 coding sequence is TGTGCCAGCAGCCAAGATGGTAGCGTTGTAGCACAGGGCAATGGCTACACCTTC.

This rearrangement joins TRBV19 to TRBJ1-1; D is perhaps TRBD1 (6 bases). The CDR3 sequence is 14 residues long. The ends were cut back, 6 bases at V and 4 bases at J, with 15 bases in the middle. The germline V gene encodes CDR1 LNHDA and CDR2 SQIVND (reference sequence). CDR3 amino acids: CASRPTGVGTEAFF. The CDR3, as DNA: TGTGCCAGTAGACCGACAGGAGTGGGCACTGAAGCTTTCTTT.

This clone was counted once. V gene TRBV28 combines with J gene TRBJ2-3, with TRBD1 identical over 8 bases. Germline loops: CDR1 MDHEN, CDR2 SYDVKM. The CDR3 length is 11 residues. Trimming at V came to 6 bases and at J to 15 bases, leaving 8 bases not matched to a gene. CDR3 in amino acids: CASSYRGQGYF. The CDR3 region has the DNA TGTGCCAGCAGCTACCGAGGACAGGGATATTTT.

This clone was observed a few times. This chain links TRBV3-1 (or the pseudogene TRBV3-2) with TRBJ1-6, with 8 bases matching TRBD1. V gave up 3 bases and J gave up 8 bases; unmatched junction bases: 3. Germline V gives CDR1 LGHDT, CDR2 YNNKEL (reference sequence). This CDR3 contains 14 residues. The CDR3 coding sequence is TGTGCCAGCAGCCACGGGACAGGACATTCACCCCTCCACTTT. Protein: CASSHGTGHSPLHF.

DNA of the CDR3: TGTGCCACCAGCAGAGAATTACAGGGCTCCACAGATACGCAGTATTTT. This gives the protein CATSRELQGSTDTQYF. The V and J genes are TRBV15 and TRBJ2-3, with TRBD1 as a possible D gene (6 bases). The CDR3 loop spans 16 amino acids. Trimming removed 0 bases from V and 2 bases from J, with 12 bases in between. The V gene's germline CDR1 is LNHNV and CDR2 YYDKDF (reference sequence). Complete variable domain (other parts from reference TRBV15 and TRBJ2-3): DAMVIQNPRYQVTQFGKPVTLSCSQTLNHNVMYWYQQKSSQAPKLLFHYYDKDFNNEADTPDNFQSRRPNTSFCFLDIRSPGLGDTAMYLCATSRELQGSTDTQYFGPGTRLTVL.

This chain links TRBV19 with TRBJ2-3, with 8 nucleotides matching TRBD2. Germline loops: CDR1 LNHDA, CDR2 SQIVND (reference sequence). This CDR3 has 15 amino acids. Germline trimming cut 6 bases from V and 1 base from J; bases unmatched to any gene: 6. The CDR3 DNA reads TGTGCCAGTAGAGATAGGGGACTAGGCACAGATACGCAGTATTTT. Translated, it gives CASRDRGLGTDTQYF.

The CDR3 DNA follows: TGTGCCAGCAGTGAAGTTGGGGGGGGGCGTCATCAGCCCCAGCATTTT. This translates into CASSEVGGGRHQPQHF. The chain combines TRBV6-1 with TRBJ1-5; TRBD1 is a possible D gene (6 bases). Germline V gene sequence: CDR1 MNHNS, CDR2 SASEGT. The V end was cut by 1 base, the J end by 5 bases, with 15 bases between. The CDR3 totals 16 residues.